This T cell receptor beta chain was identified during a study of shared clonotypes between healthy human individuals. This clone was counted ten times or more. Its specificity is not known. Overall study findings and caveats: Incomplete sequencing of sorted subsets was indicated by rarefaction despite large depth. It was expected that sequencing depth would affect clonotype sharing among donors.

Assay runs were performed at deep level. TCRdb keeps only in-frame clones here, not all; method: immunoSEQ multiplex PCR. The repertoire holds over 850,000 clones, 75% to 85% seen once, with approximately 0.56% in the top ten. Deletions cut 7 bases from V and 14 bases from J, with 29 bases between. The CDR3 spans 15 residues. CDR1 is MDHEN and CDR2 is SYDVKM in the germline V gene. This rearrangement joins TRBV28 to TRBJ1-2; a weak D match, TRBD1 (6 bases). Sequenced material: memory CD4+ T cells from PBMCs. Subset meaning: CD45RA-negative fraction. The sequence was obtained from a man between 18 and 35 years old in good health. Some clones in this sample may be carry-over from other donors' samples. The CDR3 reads CASIGQLGTYRVRTF. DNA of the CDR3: TGTGCCAGCATAGGACAACTCGGTACCTACAGGGTCCGGACCTTC.